The subject of this entry is one T cell receptor beta chain. The PCR ran on 60 Vbeta and 13 Jbeta primers. Assay used: immunoSEQ multiplex PCR; TCRdb lists only in-frame clones, some missing. The table lists about 160,000 clones, 70% to 80% of them singletons. Germline CDR1 reads WNHNN; CDR2 reads SYGVQD (reference sequence). CDR3 length: 18 amino acids. V gave up 3 bases and J gave up 0 bases, with 18 bases separating them. This specimen comes from a study of cytomegalovirus exposure and HLA in healthy donors. Sequencing was performed on PBMCs. This chain uses TRBV10-1 with TRBJ1-3, with D possibly being TRBD1 (5 bases). The receptor comes from a male donor in good health and CMV-seronegative. The CDR3 here is CASSEEWGSLHSGNTIYF. CDR3 DNA: TGCGCCAGCAGTGAAGAATGGGGCAGTCTTCACTCTGGAAACACCATATATTTT.